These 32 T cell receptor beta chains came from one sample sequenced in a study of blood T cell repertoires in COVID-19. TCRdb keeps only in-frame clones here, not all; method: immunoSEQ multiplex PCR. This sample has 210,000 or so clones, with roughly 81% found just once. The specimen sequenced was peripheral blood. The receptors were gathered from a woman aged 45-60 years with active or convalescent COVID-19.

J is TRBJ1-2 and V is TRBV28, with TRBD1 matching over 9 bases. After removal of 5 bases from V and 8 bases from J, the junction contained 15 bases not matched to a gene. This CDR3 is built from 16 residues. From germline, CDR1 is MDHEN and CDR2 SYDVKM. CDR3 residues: CASSNTHPGQGSGYTF. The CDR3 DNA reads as TGTGCCAGCAGTAACACTCATCCGGGACAGGGATCCGGCTACACCTTC.

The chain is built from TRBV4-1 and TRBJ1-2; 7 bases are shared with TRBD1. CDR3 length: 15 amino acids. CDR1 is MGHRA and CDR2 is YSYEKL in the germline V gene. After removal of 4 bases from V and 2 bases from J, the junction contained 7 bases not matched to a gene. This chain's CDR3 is CASSPAAGGNYGYTF. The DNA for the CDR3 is TGCGCCAGCAGCCCGGCGGCAGGGGGGAACTATGGCTACACCTTC.

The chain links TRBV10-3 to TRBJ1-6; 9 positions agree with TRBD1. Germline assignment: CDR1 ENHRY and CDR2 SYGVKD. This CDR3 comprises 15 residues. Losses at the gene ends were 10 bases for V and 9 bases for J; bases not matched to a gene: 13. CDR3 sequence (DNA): TGTGCCACCGCCGGGACAGGGCCCGAGGTTTCACCCCTCCACTTT. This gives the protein CATAGTGPEVSPLHF.

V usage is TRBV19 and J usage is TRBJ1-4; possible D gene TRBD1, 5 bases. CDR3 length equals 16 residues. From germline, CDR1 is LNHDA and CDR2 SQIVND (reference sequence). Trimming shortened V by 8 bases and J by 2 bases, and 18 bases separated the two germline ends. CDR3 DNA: TGTGCCAGTGAAAGACTAGGGGAGCATACTAATGAAAAACTGTTTTTT. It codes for CASERLGEHTNEKLFF.

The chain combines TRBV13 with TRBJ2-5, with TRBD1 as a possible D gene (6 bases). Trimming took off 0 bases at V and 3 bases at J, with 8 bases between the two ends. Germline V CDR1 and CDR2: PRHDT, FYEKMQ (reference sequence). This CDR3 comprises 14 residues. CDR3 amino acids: CASSLGGAEETQYF. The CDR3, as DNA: TGTGCCAGCAGCTTAGGGGGGGCCGAAGAGACCCAGTACTTC.

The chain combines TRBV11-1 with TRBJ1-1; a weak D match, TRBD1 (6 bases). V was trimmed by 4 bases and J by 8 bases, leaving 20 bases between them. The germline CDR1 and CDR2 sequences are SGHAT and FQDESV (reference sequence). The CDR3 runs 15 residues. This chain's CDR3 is CASSSNQGLGGEAFF. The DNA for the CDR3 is TGTGCCAGCAGCTCCAACCAGGGGCTAGGAGGAGAAGCTTTCTTT.

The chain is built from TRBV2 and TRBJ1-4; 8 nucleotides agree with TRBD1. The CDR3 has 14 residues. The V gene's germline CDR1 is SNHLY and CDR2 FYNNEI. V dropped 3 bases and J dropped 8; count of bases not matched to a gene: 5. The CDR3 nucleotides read TGTGCCAGCAGTGACGGACAGGGTTGGGAAAAACTGTTTTTT. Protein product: CASSDGQGWEKLFF.

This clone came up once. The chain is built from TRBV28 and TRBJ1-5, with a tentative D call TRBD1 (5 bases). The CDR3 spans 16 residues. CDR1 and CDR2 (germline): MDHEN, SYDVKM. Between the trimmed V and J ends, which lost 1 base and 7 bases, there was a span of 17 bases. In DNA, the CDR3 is TGTGCCAGCAGTTTATCTGGCAGGGAAGGGCTCCAGCCCCAGCATTTT. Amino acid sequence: CASSLSGREGLQPQHF.

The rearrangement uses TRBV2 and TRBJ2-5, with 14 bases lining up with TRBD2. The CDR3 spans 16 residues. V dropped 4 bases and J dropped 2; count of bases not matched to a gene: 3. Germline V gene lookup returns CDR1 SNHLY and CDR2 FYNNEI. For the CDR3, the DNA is TGTGCCAGCAGTGGGGGACTAGCGGGGGTACAAGAGACCCAGTACTTC. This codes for CASSGGLAGVQETQYF.

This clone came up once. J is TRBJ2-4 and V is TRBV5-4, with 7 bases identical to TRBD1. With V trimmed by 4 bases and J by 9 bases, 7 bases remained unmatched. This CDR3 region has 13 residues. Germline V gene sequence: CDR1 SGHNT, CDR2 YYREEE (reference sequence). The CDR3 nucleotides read TGTGCCAGCAGCGTTGACAGGGTCGCCATTCAGTACTTC. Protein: CASSVDRVAIQYF.

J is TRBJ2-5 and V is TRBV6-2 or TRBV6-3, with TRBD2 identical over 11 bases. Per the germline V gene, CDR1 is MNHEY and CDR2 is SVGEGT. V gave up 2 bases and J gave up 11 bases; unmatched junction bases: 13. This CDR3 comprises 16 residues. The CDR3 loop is CASSYVAGGPYGRQYF. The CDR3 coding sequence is TGTGCCAGCAGTTACGTAGCGGGGGGGCCGTACGGGAGGCAGTACTTC.

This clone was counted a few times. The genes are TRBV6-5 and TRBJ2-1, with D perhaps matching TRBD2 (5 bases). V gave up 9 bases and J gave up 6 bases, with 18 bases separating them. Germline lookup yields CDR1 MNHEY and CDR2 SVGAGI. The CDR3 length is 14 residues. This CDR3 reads CASDLALLINEQFF. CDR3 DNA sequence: TGTGCCAGTGATCTAGCTCTTCTCATCAATGAGCAGTTCTTC.

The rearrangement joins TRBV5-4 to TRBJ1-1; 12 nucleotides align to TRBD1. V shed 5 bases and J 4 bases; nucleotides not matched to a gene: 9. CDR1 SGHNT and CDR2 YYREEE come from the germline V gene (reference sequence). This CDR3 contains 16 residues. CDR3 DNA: TGTGCCAGCAGGAGGGGACAGGGGGCCGGGGGCACTGAAGCTTTCTTT. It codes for CASRRGQGAGGTEAFF.

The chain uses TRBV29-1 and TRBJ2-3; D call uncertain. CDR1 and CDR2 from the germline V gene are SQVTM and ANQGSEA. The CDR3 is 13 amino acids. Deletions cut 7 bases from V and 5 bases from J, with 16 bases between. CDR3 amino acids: CSESAPPGDTQYF. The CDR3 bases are TGCAGCGAGTCGGCGCCCCCGGGAGATACGCAGTATTTT.

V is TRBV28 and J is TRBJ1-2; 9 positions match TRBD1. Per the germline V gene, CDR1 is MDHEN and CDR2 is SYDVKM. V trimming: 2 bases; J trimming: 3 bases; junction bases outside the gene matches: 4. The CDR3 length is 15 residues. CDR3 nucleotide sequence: TGTGCCAGCAGTTTAGAAACAGGGGGCGACTATGGCTACACCTTC. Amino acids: CASSLETGGDYGYTF.

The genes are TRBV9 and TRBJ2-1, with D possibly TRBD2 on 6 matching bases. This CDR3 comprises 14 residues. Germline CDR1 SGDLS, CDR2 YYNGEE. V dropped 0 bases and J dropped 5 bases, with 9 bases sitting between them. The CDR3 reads CASSVAGLDNEQFF. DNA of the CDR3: TGTGCCAGCAGCGTAGCGGGACTGGACAATGAGCAGTTCTTC.

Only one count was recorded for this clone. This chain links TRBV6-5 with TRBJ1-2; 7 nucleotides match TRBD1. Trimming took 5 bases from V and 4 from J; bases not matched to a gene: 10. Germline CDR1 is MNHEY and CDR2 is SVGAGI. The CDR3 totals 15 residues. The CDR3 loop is CASSRAGGNLYGYTF. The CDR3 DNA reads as TGTGCCAGCAGTCGTGCAGGGGGAAACCTCTATGGCTACACCTTC.

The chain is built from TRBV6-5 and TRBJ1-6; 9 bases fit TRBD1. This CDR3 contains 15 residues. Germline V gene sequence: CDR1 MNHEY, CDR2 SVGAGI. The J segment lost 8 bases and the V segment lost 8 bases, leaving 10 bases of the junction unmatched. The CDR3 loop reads CASLSPGQGHSPLHF. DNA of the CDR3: TGTGCCAGCTTATCCCCGGGACAGGGCCATTCACCCCTCCACTTT.

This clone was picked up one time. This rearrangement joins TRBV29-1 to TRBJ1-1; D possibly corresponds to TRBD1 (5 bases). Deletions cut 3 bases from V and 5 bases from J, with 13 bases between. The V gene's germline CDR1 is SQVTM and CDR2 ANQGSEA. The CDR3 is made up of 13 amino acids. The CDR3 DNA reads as TGCAGCGTTGAGGGTCAGGGAAGGACTGAAGCTTTCTTT. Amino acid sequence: CSVEGQGRTEAFF.

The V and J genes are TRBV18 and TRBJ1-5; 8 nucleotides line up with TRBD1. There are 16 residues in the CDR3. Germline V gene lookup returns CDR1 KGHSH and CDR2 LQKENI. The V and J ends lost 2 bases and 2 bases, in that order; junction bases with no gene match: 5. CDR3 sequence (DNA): TGTGCCAGCTCACCAACGACAGGGGATCGCAATCAGCCCCAGCATTTT. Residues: CASSPTTGDRNQPQHF.

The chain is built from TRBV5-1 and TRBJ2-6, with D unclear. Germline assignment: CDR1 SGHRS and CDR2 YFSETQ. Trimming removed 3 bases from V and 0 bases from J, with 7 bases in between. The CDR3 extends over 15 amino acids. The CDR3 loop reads CASSWRFSGANVLTF. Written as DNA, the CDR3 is TGCGCCAGCAGCTGGCGGTTCTCTGGGGCCAACGTCCTGACTTTC.

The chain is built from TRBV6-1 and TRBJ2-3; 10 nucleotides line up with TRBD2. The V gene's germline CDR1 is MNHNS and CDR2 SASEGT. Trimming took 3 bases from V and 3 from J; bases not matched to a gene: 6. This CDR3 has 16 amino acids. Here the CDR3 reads CASSEIGLAATDTQYF. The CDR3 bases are TGTGCCAGCAGTGAGATTGGACTAGCGGCAACAGATACGCAGTATTTT.

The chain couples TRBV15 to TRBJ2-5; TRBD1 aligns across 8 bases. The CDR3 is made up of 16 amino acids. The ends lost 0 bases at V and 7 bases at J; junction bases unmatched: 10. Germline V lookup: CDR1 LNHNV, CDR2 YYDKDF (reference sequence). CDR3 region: CATSRDSGTGQWTQYF. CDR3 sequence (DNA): TGTGCCACCAGCAGAGATTCCGGGACAGGTCAATGGACCCAGTACTTC.

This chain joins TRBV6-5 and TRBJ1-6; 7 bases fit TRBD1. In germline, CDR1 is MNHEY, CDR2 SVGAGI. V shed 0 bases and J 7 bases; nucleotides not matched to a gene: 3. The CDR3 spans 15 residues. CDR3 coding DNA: TGTGCCAGCAGTTACTCACAGGGGCGGAATTCACCCCTCCACTTT. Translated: CASSYSQGRNSPLHF.

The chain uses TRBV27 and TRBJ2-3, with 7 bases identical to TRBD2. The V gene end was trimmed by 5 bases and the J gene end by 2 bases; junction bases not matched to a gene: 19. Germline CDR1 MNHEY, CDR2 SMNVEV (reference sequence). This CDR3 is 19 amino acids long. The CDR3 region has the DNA TGTGCCAGCAGTCCCCGGGGAAGCGGGGTCATCCTCTCCACAGATACGCAGTATTTT. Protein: CASSPRGSGVILSTDTQYF.

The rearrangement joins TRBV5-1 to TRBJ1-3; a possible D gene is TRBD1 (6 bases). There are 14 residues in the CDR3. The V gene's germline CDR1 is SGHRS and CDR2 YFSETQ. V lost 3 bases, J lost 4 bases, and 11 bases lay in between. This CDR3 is CASSWTAGGNTIYF. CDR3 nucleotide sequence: TGCGCCAGCAGCTGGACAGCTGGGGGAAACACCATATATTTT.

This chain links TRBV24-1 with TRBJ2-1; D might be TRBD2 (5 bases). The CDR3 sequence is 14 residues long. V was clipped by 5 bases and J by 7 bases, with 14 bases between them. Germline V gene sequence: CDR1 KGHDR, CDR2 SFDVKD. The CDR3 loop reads CATSVWGTRNEQFF. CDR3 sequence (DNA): TGTGCCACCAGTGTCTGGGGAACTAGAAATGAGCAGTTCTTC.

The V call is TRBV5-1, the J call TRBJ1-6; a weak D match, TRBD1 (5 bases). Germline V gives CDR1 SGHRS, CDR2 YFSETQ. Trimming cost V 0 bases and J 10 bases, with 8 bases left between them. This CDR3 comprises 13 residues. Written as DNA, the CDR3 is TGCGCCAGCAGCTTGGGGGGGGGATCACCCCTCCACTTT. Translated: CASSLGGGSPLHF. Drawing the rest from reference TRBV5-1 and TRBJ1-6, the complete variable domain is KAGVTQTPRYLIKTRGQQVTLSCSPISGHRSVSWYQQTPGQGLQFLFEYFSETQRNKGNFPGRFSGRQFSNSRSEMNVSTLELGDSALYLCASSLGGGSPLHFGNGTRLTVT.

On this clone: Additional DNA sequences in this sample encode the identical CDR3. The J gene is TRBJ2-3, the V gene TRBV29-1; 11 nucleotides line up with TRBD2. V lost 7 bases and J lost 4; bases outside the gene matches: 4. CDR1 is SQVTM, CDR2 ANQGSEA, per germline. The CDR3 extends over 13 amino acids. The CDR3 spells CSAGTSGADTQYF. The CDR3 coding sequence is TGCAGCGCCGGGACTAGCGGCGCAGATACGCAGTATTTT.

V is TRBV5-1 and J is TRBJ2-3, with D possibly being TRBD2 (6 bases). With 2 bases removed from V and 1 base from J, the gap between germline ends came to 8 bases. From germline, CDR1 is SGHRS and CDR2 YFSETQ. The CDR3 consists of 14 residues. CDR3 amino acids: CASSFPSGTDTQYF. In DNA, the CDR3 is TGCGCCAGCAGCTTCCCTAGCGGCACAGATACGCAGTATTTT.

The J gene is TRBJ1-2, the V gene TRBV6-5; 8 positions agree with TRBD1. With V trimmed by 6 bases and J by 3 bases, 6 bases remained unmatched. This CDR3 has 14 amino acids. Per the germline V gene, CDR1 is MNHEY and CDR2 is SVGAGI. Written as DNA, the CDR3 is TGTGCCAGCAGGGCGGGACAGGTTTACTATGGCTACACCTTC. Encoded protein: CASRAGQVYYGYTF.

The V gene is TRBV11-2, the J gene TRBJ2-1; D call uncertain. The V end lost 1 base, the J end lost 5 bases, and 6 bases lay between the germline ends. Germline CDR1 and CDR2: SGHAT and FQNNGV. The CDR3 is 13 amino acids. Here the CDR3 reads CASSLGLHNEQFF. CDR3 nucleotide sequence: TGTGCCAGCAGCTTAGGTCTCCACAATGAGCAGTTCTTC.